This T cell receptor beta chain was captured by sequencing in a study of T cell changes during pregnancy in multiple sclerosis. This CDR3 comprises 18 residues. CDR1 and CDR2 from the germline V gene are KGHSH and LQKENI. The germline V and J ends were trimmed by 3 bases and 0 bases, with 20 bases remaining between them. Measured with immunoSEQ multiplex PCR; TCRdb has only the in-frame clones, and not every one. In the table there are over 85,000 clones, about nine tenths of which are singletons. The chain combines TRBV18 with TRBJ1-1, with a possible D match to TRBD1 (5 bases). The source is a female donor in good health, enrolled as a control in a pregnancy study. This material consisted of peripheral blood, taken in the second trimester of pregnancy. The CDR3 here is CASSPIPSPRGLNTEAFF. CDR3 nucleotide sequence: TGTGCCAGCTCACCGATCCCCTCCCCAAGGGGCCTGAACACTGAAGCTTTCTTT. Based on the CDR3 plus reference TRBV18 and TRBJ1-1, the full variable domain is NAGVMQNPRHLVRRRGQEARLRCSPMKGHSHVYWYRQLPEEGLKFMVYLQKENIIDESGMPKERFSAEFPKEGPSILRIQQVVRGDSAAYFCASSPIPSPRGLNTEAFFGQGTRLTVV.